These 8 T cell receptor beta chains share one sample of origin, sequenced in a study of T cell repertoires in cytomegalovirus infection (dated by TCRdb to the late 2010s). TCRdb lists the instrument as Illumina HiSeq 1500. The public reads were reanalyzed by TCRdb: fastp trimming at Q25, MiXCR alignment, in-frame beta chains only. CDR3 protein duplicates are merged, each entry listing the most common genes and DNA. This sample is represented by hundreds of thousands of distinct CDR3 sequences; approximately 40% of them were singletons. The ten top clones hold around 2.8% of the sample. What was sequenced was PBMCs. These receptors came from a human donor in good health (CMV status not recorded). Some clones in this sample may be carry-over from other donors' samples.

V gene TRBV18 combines with J gene TRBJ1-1; D call uncertain. Per the germline V gene, CDR1 is KGHSH and CDR2 is LQKENI. The CDR3 length is 15 residues. The germline V and J ends were trimmed by 3 bases and 1 base, with 12 bases remaining between them. As DNA, the CDR3 is TGTGCCAGCTCACCCGACCTGAGCCAGAACACTGAAGCTTTCTTT. It yields the protein CASSPDLSQNTEAFF.

Comment on this clonotype: A read error is possible here, since a much larger clone lies one base away. The J gene is TRBJ1-1, the V gene TRBV6-6; D is undetermined. The CDR3 is made up of 18 amino acids. CDR1 MNHNY and CDR2 SVGAGI come from the germline V gene (reference sequence). This chain's CDR3 is CASRGQYGSPFMNTEALF. CDR3 bases: TGTGCCAGCAGGGGTCAGTACGGCAGCCCCTTTATGAACACTGAAGCTTTATTT.

This clonotype was seen a few times. This sequence joins TRBV4-1 and TRBJ1-4; the D gene is possibly TRBD1 (5 bases). V was pared by 1 base and J by 8 bases, with 11 bases between. The germline gives CDR1 MGHRA, CDR2 YSYEKL. The CDR3 has 14 amino acids. CDR3 nucleotides: TGCGCCAGCAGCCAAGTAGGGGACGTCGAAAAACTGTTTTTT. This codes for CASSQVGDVEKLFF.

At least ten counts were recorded for this clonotype. V usage is TRBV7-2 and J usage is TRBJ2-3, with TRBD2 matching over 9 bases. The J segment lost 1 base and the V segment lost 4 bases, leaving 3 bases of the junction unmatched. The CDR3 spans 15 residues. In germline, CDR1 is SGHTA, CDR2 FQGNSA. CDR3 sequence: CASSWGGRGTDTQYF. In nucleotides, the CDR3 is TGTGCCAGCAGCTGGGGCGGGAGGGGCACAGATACGCAGTATTTT. Variable domain in full (rest from reference TRBV7-2 and TRBJ2-3): GAGVSQSPSNKVTEKGKDVELRCDPISGHTALYWYRQSLGQGLEFLIYFQGNSAPDKSGLPSDRFSAERTGGSVSTLTIQRTQQEDSAVYLCASSWGGRGTDTQYFGPGTRLTVL.

V is TRBV6-5 and J is TRBJ2-1; 12 nucleotides agree with TRBD2. Trimming cost V 2 bases and J 9 bases; bases outside gene matches: 11. The length of the CDR3 is 17 residues. Germline V gene lookup returns CDR1 MNHEY and CDR2 SVGAGI. For the CDR3, the DNA is TGTGCCAGCAGTTACGGTCTCGGGCTAGCGGGGGGGTCTGAGCAGTTCTTC. Protein: CASSYGLGLAGGSEQFF.

This clonotype was detected many times. V and J are TRBV7-2 and TRBJ1-2, with unresolved D. V was trimmed by 5 bases and J by 7 bases, leaving 11 bases between them. CDR1 and CDR2 from the germline V gene are SGHTA and FQGNSA. The CDR3 totals 12 residues. The CDR3 is CASSPPGFGYTF. CDR3 coding DNA: TGTGCCAGCAGCCCCCCCGGGTTTGGCTACACCTTC.

The gene calls are TRBV28 and TRBJ2-2; D not certain. V lost 8 bases and J 7 bases, leaving 11 bases between the germline ends. CDR1 is MDHEN, CDR2 SYDVKM, per germline. CDR3 size: 12 residues. The CDR3 loop is CASSPWGGELFF. CDR3 bases: TGTGCCAGCTCGCCTTGGGGCGGGGAGCTGTTTTTT. The whole variable domain, remainder taken from reference TRBV28 and TRBJ2-2, is DVKVTQSSRYLVKRTGEKVFLECVQDMDHENMFWYRQDPGLGLRLIYFSYDVKMKEKGDIPEGYSVSREKKERFSLILESASTNQTSMYLCASSPWGGELFFGEGSRLTVL.

The chain links TRBV19 to TRBJ1-1; possible D gene TRBD1, 6 bases. With 9 bases removed from V and 3 bases from J, the gap between germline ends came to 23 bases. The CDR3 has 16 amino acids. Germline CDR1 LNHDA, CDR2 SQIVND (reference sequence). CDR3 bases: TGTGCCAGACCCCAGGGGATTAATCTATTGGACACTGAAGCTTTCTTT. Translating gives CARPQGINLLDTEAFF.